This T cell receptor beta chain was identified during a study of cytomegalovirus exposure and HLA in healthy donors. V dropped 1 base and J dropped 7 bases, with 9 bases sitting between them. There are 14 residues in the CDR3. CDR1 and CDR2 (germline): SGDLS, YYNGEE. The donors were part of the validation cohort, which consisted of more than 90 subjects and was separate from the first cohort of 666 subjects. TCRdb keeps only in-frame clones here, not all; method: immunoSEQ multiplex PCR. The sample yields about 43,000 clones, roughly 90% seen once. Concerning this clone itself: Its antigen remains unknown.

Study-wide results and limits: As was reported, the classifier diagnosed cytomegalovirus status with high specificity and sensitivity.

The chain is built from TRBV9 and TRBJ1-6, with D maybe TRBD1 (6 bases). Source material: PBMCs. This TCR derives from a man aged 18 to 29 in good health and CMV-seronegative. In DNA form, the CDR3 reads TGTGCCAGCAGCGTAAAGGGGGAAAATTCACCCCTCCACTTT. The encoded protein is CASSVKGENSPLHF.